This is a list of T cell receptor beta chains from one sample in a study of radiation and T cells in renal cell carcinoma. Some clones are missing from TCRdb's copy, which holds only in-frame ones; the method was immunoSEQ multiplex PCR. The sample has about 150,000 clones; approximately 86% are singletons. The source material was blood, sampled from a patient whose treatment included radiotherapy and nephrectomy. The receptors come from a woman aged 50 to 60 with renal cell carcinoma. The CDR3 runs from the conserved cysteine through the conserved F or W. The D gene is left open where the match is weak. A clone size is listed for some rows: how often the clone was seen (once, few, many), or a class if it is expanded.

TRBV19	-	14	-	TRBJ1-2	CASSVSGANYGYTF	TGTGCCAGTAGTGTGTCCGGGGCTAACTATGGCTACACCTTC
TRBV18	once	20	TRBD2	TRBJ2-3	CASSPRSSGTSGGSTDTQYF	TGTGCCAGCTCACCGCGGTCCTCCGGGACTAGCGGGGGGAGCACAGATACGCAGTATTTT
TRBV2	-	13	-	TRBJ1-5	CASRETGNQPQHF	TGTGCCAGCAGGGAGACAGGCAATCAGCCCCAGCATTTT
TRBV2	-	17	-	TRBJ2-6	CASSDIRILSGANVLTF	TGTGCCAGCAGTGATATCCGGATCCTCTCTGGGGCCAACGTCCTGACTTTC
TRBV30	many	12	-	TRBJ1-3	CAWKASGNTIYF	TGTGCCTGGAAAGCCTCTGGAAACACCATATATTTT
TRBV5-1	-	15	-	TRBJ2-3	CASSLARGSTDTQYF	TGCGCCAGCAGCTTGGCCCGGGGAAGCACAGATACGCAGTATTTT
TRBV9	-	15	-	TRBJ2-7	CASSVASLARDEQYF	TGTGCCAGCAGCGTAGCGAGTTTGGCCCGCGACGAGCAGTACTTC
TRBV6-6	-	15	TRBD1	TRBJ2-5	CASSYARGLQETQYF	TGTGCCAGCAGTTACGCCAGGGGGCTCCAAGAGACCCAGTACTTC
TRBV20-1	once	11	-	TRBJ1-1	CSATETETAFF	TGCAGTGCTACAGAGACCGAGACAGCTTTCTTT
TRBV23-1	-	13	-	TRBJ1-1	CASRDSMNTEAFF	TGCGCCAGCAGAGACAGTATGAACACTGAAGCTTTCTTT
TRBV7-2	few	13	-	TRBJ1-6	CASSPQGSAPLHF	TGTGCCAGCAGCCCGCAGGGGTCGGCACCCCTCCACTTT
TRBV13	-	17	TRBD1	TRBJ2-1	CASSLGGQGALSSGQFF	TGTGCCAGCAGCTTAGGAGGACAGGGGGCACTAAGTTCTGGGCAGTTCTTC
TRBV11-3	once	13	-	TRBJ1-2	CASSLGGSYGYTF	TGTGCCAGCAGCCTCGGGGGAAGCTATGGCTACACCTTC
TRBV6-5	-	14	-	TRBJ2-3	CASSIQYSTDTQYF	TGTGCCAGCAGTATACAGTATAGCACAGATACGCAGTATTTT
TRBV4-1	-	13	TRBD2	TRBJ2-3	CASSQSPGTIQYF	TGCGCCAGCAGCCAATCGCCCGGGACTATCCAGTATTTT
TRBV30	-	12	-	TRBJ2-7	CAWSVALVEQYF	TGTGCCTGGAGTGTTGCCCTCGTCGAGCAGTACTTC
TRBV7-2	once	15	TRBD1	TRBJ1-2	CASSLGQGAGYGYTF	TGTGCCAGCAGCTTAGGACAGGGGGCTGGGTATGGCTACACCTTC
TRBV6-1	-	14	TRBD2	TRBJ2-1	CASRQRGDYNEQFF	TGTGCCAGCCGGCAGCGGGGCGATTACAATGAGCAGTTCTTC
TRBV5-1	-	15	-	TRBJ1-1	CASSWNTGMNTEAFF	TGCGCCAGCAGCTGGAACACAGGGATGAACACTGAAGCTTTCTTT
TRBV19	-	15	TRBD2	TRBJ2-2	CASSPRTSGAGELFF	TGTGCCAGTAGCCCACGGACTAGCGGGGCCGGGGAGCTGTTTTTT
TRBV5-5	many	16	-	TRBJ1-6	CASSLRAKVENSPLHF	TGTGCCAGCAGCTTGAGGGCGAAAGTAGAGAATTCACCCCTCCACTTT
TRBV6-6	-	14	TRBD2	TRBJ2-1	CASSTGGTLNEQFF	TGTGCCAGCAGCACGGGGGGGACACTCAATGAGCAGTTCTTC
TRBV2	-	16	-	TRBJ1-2	CASSLMADSSVGGYTF	TGTGCCAGCAGCCTCATGGCTGACAGTTCGGTTGGTGGCTACACCTTC
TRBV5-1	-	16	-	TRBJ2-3	CASSLEGSPATDTQYF	TGCGCCAGCAGCTTGGAGGGGTCCCCCGCCACAGATACGCAGTATTTT
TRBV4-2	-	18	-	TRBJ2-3	CASSRDLGRGASTDTQYF	TGTGCCAGCAGCCGGGACCTCGGGCGGGGAGCTAGCACAGATACGCAGTATTTT
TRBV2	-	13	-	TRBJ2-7	CASSTSTGYEQYF	TGTGCCAGCAGTACTTCTACAGGTTACGAGCAGTACTTC
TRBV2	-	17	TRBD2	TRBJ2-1	CARSSGGARETPDEQFF	TGTGCCAGATCTAGCGGGGGGGCCAGAGAAACCCCCGATGAGCAGTTCTTC
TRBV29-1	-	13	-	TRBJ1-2	CSAEGRDFYGYTF	TGCAGCGCAGAAGGTCGCGATTTCTATGGCTACACCTTC
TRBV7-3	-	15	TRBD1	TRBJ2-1	CASSLYAGGLNEQFF	TGTGCCAGCAGCTTATATGCAGGGGGCCTCAATGAGCAGTTCTTC
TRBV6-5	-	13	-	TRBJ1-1	CASSYTGRAEAFF	TGTGCCAGCAGTTATACAGGGAGGGCTGAAGCTTTCTTT
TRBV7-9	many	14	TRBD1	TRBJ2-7	CASSLADRGPEQYF	TGTGCCAGCAGCTTGGCGGACAGGGGCCCCGAGCAGTACTTC
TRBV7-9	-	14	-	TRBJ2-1	CASSSTRKYNEQFF	TGTGCCAGCAGCTCTACGCGAAAATACAATGAGCAGTTCTTC
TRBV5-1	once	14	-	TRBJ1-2	CASSPPEGMGGYTF	TGCGCCAGCAGCCCCCCCGAGGGGATGGGGGGCTACACCTTC
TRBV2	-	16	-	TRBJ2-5	CASTPARVQGGETQYF	TGTGCCAGCACCCCAGCCCGGGTCCAAGGCGGGGAGACCCAGTACTTC
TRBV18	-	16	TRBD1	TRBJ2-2	CASSLGQGATSGELFF	TGTGCCAGCTCGCTGGGACAGGGGGCGACTTCCGGGGAGCTGTTTTTT
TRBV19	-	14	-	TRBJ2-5	CASSMSGSTETQYF	TGTGCCAGTAGTATGTCGGGGAGTACGGAGACCCAGTACTTC
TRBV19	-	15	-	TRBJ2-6	CASSIVHSGANVLTF	TGTGCCAGTAGTATCGTGCACTCTGGGGCCAACGTCCTGACTTTC
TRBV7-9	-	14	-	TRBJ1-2	CASSLERGRDGYTF	TGTGCCAGCAGCTTAGAGAGGGGGAGGGATGGCTACACCTTC
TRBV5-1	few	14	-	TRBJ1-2	CASSPRTANYGYTF	TGCGCCAGCAGCCCGCGGACAGCTAACTATGGCTACACCTTC
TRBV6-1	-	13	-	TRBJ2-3	CASSEGQATRQYF	TGTGCCAGCAGTGAAGGCCAGGCCACCCGGCAGTATTTT
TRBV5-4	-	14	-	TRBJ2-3	CASSLDRFKNTQYF	TGTGCCAGCAGCTTGGACAGGTTCAAAAATACGCAGTATTTT
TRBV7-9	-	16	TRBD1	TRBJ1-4	CASSSPSGTANEKLFF	TGTGCCAGCAGCTCACCTTCCGGGACAGCAAATGAAAAACTGTTTTTT
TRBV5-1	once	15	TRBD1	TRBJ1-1	CASSLRTGGSTEAFF	TGCGCCAGCAGCTTGAGGACAGGGGGAAGCACTGAAGCTTTCTTT
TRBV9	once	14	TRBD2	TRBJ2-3	CASSVGPSGDTQYF	TGTGCCAGCAGCGTAGGCCCTAGCGGGGATACGCAGTATTTT
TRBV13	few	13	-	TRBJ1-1	CASSAGVGTEAFF	TGTGCCAGCAGCGCGGGTGTCGGGACCGAAGCTTTCTTT
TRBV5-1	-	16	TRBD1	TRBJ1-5	CASSSRDRETDQPQHF	TGCGCCAGCAGCTCCCGGGACAGGGAAACGGATCAGCCCCAGCATTTT
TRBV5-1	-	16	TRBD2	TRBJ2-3	CASSPWGPGLGHTQYF	TGCGCCAGCAGCCCCTGGGGCCCGGGACTAGGACATACGCAGTATTTT
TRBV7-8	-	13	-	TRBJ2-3	CASSRLLTDTQYF	TGTGCCAGCAGCCGACTTTTAACAGATACGCAGTATTTT
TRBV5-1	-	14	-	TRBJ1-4	CASSLVLRDEKLFF	TGCGCCAGCAGCTTGGTCCTTAGGGATGAAAAACTGTTTTTT